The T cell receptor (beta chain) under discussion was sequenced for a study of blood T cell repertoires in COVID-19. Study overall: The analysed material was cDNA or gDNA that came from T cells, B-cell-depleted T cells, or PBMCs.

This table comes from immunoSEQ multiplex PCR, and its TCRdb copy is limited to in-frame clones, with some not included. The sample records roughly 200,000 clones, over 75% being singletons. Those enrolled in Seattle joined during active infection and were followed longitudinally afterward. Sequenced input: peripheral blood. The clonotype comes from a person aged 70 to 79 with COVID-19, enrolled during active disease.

The CDR3 here is CASTSDRYYGYTF. DNA for the CDR3: TGTGCCAGCACATCGGACAGGTACTATGGCTACACCTTC. This chain connects TRBV19 to TRBJ1-2, with 7 bases lining up with TRBD1. The germline V gene has CDR1 LNHDA and CDR2 SQIVND (reference sequence). This CDR3 spans 13 amino acids. V trimming: 9 bases; J trimming: 3 bases; junction bases outside the gene matches: 7.